These T cell receptor beta chains were read from a single sample in a study of response to subunit inactivated influenza vaccine. A single record per CDR3 protein comes from TCRdb applying MiXCR to the RT-PCR reads. The table lists hundreds of thousands of distinct CDR3 sequences, around 16% of them singletons, with roughly 12% in the top ten. The starting material was PBMCs from blood, obtained 11 to 12 days after vaccination. The receptors were sampled from a middle-aged man who received an inactivated influenza vaccine. Each CDR3 is given without its conserved first and last residue.

v_gene: TRBV20-1; j_gene: TRBJ2-7; CDR3aa: SASLGYYEQY
v_gene: TRBV4-3; j_gene: TRBJ2-2; CDR3aa: ASSPGASAGELF
v_gene: TRBV7-2; j_gene: TRBJ2-5; CDR3aa: ASSRDRTETQY
v_gene: TRBV12-3/TRBV12-4; j_gene: TRBJ1-5; CDR3aa: ASRGTGRQPQH
v_gene: TRBV20-1; j_gene: TRBJ1-6; CDR3aa: SAPEGDSPLH
v_gene: TRBV6-5; j_gene: TRBJ1-6; CDR3aa: ASSFLPAGLDSPLH
v_gene: TRBV3-1; j_gene: TRBJ2-3; CDR3aa: ASRPGFAADTQY
v_gene: TRBV7-8; j_gene: TRBJ2-7; CDR3aa: ASSFLSGGPPLEQY
v_gene: TRBV7-3; j_gene: TRBJ2-7; CDR3aa: ASSSGTRLAEQY
v_gene: TRBV25-1; j_gene: TRBJ1-2; CDR3aa: ASTGQGGGYT
v_gene: TRBV5-1; j_gene: TRBJ2-1; CDR3aa: ASSWGPLLRPRAYNEQF
v_gene: TRBV6-5; j_gene: TRBJ1-2; CDR3aa: ASSYGTGGLFT
v_gene: TRBV10-3; j_gene: TRBJ2-6; CDR3aa: AISETGGRSGANVLT
v_gene: TRBV12-3/TRBV12-4; j_gene: TRBJ2-3; CDR3aa: ASSGRTGVSTDTQY
v_gene: TRBV28; j_gene: TRBJ2-5; CDR3aa: ASIQVLTGTETQY
v_gene: TRBV20-1; j_gene: TRBJ2-5; CDR3aa: SASLETQY
v_gene: TRBV4-1; j_gene: TRBJ2-3; CDR3aa: ASSQDIRPSSTDTQY
v_gene: TRBV14; j_gene: TRBJ2-5; CDR3aa: ASSRTQGGCETQY
v_gene: TRBV12-3/TRBV12-4; j_gene: TRBJ2-3; CDR3aa: ASSPPLKRGGTDTQY
v_gene: TRBV5-1; j_gene: TRBJ1-2; CDR3aa: ASSLGQGHYGYT
v_gene: TRBV14; j_gene: TRBJ2-1; CDR3aa: ASSFGQFSYNEQF
v_gene: TRBV7-2; j_gene: TRBJ2-3; CDR3aa: ASSSTSDRDDTQY
v_gene: TRBV3-1; j_gene: TRBJ2-5; CDR3aa: ASRRKGLAPQTQY
v_gene: TRBV7-2; j_gene: TRBJ1-2; CDR3aa: ASSPKGDSYGYT
v_gene: TRBV6-5; j_gene: TRBJ2-1; CDR3aa: ASSYSPGGAYNEQF
v_gene: TRBV10-2; j_gene: TRBJ2-3; CDR3aa: ASRGGQGRVTDTQY
v_gene: TRBV6-2/TRBV6-3; j_gene: TRBJ2-1; CDR3aa: ASSTRESGGYNEQF
v_gene: TRBV6-5; j_gene: TRBJ2-5; CDR3aa: ASRDRQETQY
v_gene: TRBV2; j_gene: TRBJ2-5; CDR3aa: ASSDLVWEGTQY
v_gene: TRBV12-3/TRBV12-4; j_gene: TRBJ1-5; CDR3aa: ASSMHNQPQH
v_gene: TRBV11-2; j_gene: TRBJ1-1; CDR3aa: ASSTGLGGF